This T cell receptor beta chain was recorded in a study of regulatory T cells in long-lasting Graves disease. HTBI primers from iRepertoire and Arm-PCR of CDR3 regions yielded the TCR beta libraries. As originally analysed: Identification of gene segments yielded 60 to 80 TRBV and about 14 TRBJ across samples. TCRdb reanalysed the multiplex PCR reads using MiXCR and keeps one entry per CDR3 protein. The V and J calls shown here were made by TCRdb, not taken from the authors' results. The sample records roughly 420,000 distinct CDR3 sequences, about a sixth being singletons. With regard to this clonotype: Its antigen is currently unknown.

Time point of the sample: newly diagnosed GD, antithyroid drugs for less than 3 months. After RNA was extracted from PBMCs, the TCR library was made from it. Clinicians diagnosed Graves' disease using American Thyroid Association guidelines. Study observations and caveats: Sharing of public clonotypes was greater in persistent patients (around 2,500) than in new patients (roughly 1,000). Newly diagnosed patients had higher TCR diversity than persistent Graves' patients did.

Trimming cost V 10 bases and J 5 bases; bases outside gene matches: 5. The CDR3 extends over 12 amino acids. CDR1 and CDR2 from the germline V gene are ENHRY and SYGVKD. These records were also assigned to another study, of T cells in Graves' hyperthyroidism and ophthalmopathy.

The sequence derives from a woman between 25 and 40 years old with Graves disease. V and J are TRBV10-3 and TRBJ1-3; TRBD1 aligns across 7 bases. Here the sequenced sample was peripheral blood mononuclear cells (PBMCs), taken at new diagnosis, from a patient treated with antithyroid drugs. DNA for the CDR3: TGTGCCACCGGGGACAGAAGAAACACCATATATTTT. It translates to CATGDRRNTIYF.